These 30 T cell receptor beta chains share one sample of origin, sequenced in a study of Ad26.COV2.S vaccination and SARS-CoV-2 variants. The protocol was immunoSEQ multiplex PCR, while the TCRdb copy is restricted to in-frame clones and leaves out a portion. There are around 94,000 clones in the sample; roughly 80% occur only once, and around a sixth lies in the top ten. The material was peripheral blood, obtained after recovery from COVID-19. The receptors here all came from a human donor who had recovered from COVID-19.

The genes are TRBV27 and TRBJ2-1; tentatively, D is TRBD2 (5 bases). The V and J ends lost 4 bases and 4 bases respectively, with 17 bases between them. The CDR3 loop spans 16 amino acids. Germline CDR1 is MNHEY and CDR2 is SMNVEV (reference sequence). The CDR3 reads CASSSQYPGDYNEQFF. CDR3 in DNA: TGTGCCAGCAGTTCACAATACCCCGGGGATTACAATGAGCAGTTCTTC.

J is TRBJ2-5 and V is TRBV7-2, with 8 nucleotides matching TRBD1. J was trimmed by 1 base and V by 4 bases; bases with no gene match: 11. The germline V gene has CDR1 SGHTA and CDR2 FQGNSA. The CDR3 is 17 amino acids. The CDR3 DNA follows: TGTGCCAGCAGCTCTAAGACCTATGACAGGGGCCAAGAGACCCAGTACTTC. This translates into CASSSKTYDRGQETQYF.

This clone was observed a few times. V usage is TRBV7-9 and J usage is TRBJ1-4; D not certain. V was shortened by 1 base and J by 1 base, with 10 bases between the two germline ends. Germline lookup yields CDR1 SEHNR and CDR2 FQNEAQ (reference sequence). CDR3 size: 16 residues. The CDR3 bases are TGTGCCAGCAGCTTAGGTTTCCGAGGAACTAATGAAAAACTGTTTTTT. This translates into CASSLGFRGTNEKLFF. The entire variable domain, with the rest obtained from reference TRBV7-9 and TRBJ1-4, is as follows: DTGVSQNPRHKITKRGQNVTFRCDPISEHNRLYWYRQTLGQGPEFLTYFQNEAQLEKSRLLSDRFSAERPKGSFSTLEIQRTEQGDSAMYLCASSLGFRGTNEKLFFGSGTQLSVL.

The V gene is TRBV6-2 or TRBV6-3, the J gene TRBJ2-5; D is undetermined. The CDR3 spans 10 residues. CDR1 and CDR2 (germline): MNHEY, SVGEGT. Trimming stripped 3 bases from V and 9 bases from J, with 5 bases between. The CDR3 DNA reads TGTGCCAGCAGTTATCCCCCCCAGTACTTC. Amino acids: CASSYPPQYF.

This chain connects TRBV28 to TRBJ1-2; D may be TRBD1 (5 bases). CDR3 length: 16 amino acids. V was cut by 5 bases and J by 7 bases, with 23 bases left in between. Per the germline V gene, CDR1 is MDHEN and CDR2 is SYDVKM. The CDR3 nucleotides are TGTGCCAGCAGTCAGCCCATATGGGGGGTTTTAGGTGGCTACACCTTC. Amino acids: CASSQPIWGVLGGYTF.

This chain links TRBV9 with TRBJ2-2; TRBD2 agrees at 10 bases. CDR3 length: 19 amino acids. Germline loops: CDR1 SGDLS, CDR2 YYNGEE. V trimming: 3 bases; J trimming: 4 bases; junction bases outside the gene matches: 15. In DNA form, the CDR3 reads TGTGCCAGCAGCGCCCCACCCGAGCGGGGGGGCCTGTCCACCGGGGAGCTGTTTTTT. Translating it yields CASSAPPERGGLSTGELFF.

This chain uses TRBV4-2 with TRBJ1-4, with D tentatively TRBD1 (6 bases). This CDR3 is built from 17 residues. Per the germline V gene, CDR1 is LGHNA and CDR2 is YNFKEQ. V was shortened by 1 base and J by 5 bases, with 17 bases between the two germline ends. In DNA form, the CDR3 reads TGTGCCAGCAGCCAAGCACCCCTTATTGGGGGCAATGAAAAACTGTTTTTT. This translates into CASSQAPLIGGNEKLFF.

This clone showed up just a few times. The chain couples TRBV7-9 to TRBJ2-1; 10 positions match TRBD1. The CDR3 covers 15 residues. J lost 8 bases, V lost 2 bases, and 6 bases had no gene match. Germline CDR1 reads SEHNR; CDR2 reads FQNEAQ (reference sequence). The CDR3 region has the DNA TGTGCCAGCAGCTTAAGGACAGGGGGTAACGATGAGCAGTTCTTC. It encodes CASSLRTGGNDEQFF.

The genes are TRBV28 and TRBJ1-4; 7 bases fit TRBD1. This CDR3 region has 14 residues. The V gene end was trimmed by 6 bases and the J gene end by 6 bases; junction bases not matched to a gene: 7. Germline CDR1 is MDHEN and CDR2 is SYDVKM. CDR3 sequence reads: CASSKRGLDEKLFF. The CDR3 DNA reads as TGTGCCAGCAGCAAAAGGGGGCTGGATGAAAAACTGTTTTTT.

The chain has TRBV4-1 and TRBJ2-7, with 8 bases that match TRBD1. V lost 1 base to trimming and J lost 2 bases; unmatched junction nucleotides: 4. The germline V gene has CDR1 MGHRA and CDR2 YSYEKL. This CDR3 has 15 residues. In DNA form, the CDR3 reads TGCGCCAGCAGCCAAGCCAGGGGGCAAGCCTACGAGCAGTACTTC. This encodes CASSQARGQAYEQYF.

The chain couples TRBV7-2 to TRBJ1-3; D is unresolved. The CDR3 has 15 amino acids. The germline V gene encodes CDR1 SGHTA and CDR2 FQGNSA. V was trimmed by 5 bases and J by 0 bases, leaving 11 bases between them. DNA of the CDR3: TGTGCCAGCAGCCCCCGACCCAACTCTGGAAACACCATATATTTT. As protein: CASSPRPNSGNTIYF. The complete variable domain, with remaining parts taken from reference TRBV7-2 and TRBJ1-3, reads GAGVSQSPSNKVTEKGKDVELRCDPISGHTALYWYRQSLGQGLEFLIYFQGNSAPDKSGLPSDRFSAERTGGSVSTLTIQRTQQEDSAVYLCASSPRPNSGNTIYFGEGSWLTVV.

V gene TRBV12-3 or TRBV12-4 combines with J gene TRBJ1-2; D not certain. The V end lost 1 base, the J end lost 4 bases, and 4 bases lay between the germline ends. The length of the CDR3 is 12 residues. CDR3 residues: CASSLGVYGYTF. In nucleotides, the CDR3 is TGTGCCAGCAGTTTAGGGGTCTATGGCTACACCTTC.

The rearrangement links TRBV24-1 to TRBJ1-2, with 8 bases that match TRBD1. The junction had 6 bases not matched to a gene; V was cut back by 3 bases and J by 4 bases. The CDR3 has 15 residues. The V gene's germline CDR1 is KGHDR and CDR2 SFDVKD. The DNA for the CDR3 is TGTGCCACCAGTGATACACGGACAGGGACCTATGGCTACACCTTC. It is translated as CATSDTRTGTYGYTF.

The rearrangement uses TRBV6-5 and TRBJ2-4; the D gene is possibly TRBD1 (7 bases). CDR1 MNHEY and CDR2 SVGAGI come from the germline V gene. Trimming removed 6 bases at V and 6 bases at J, with 18 bases between. This CDR3 is 15 amino acids long. As DNA, the CDR3 is TGTGCCAGCAGAAACGGGGGACAGAGGAGAAACATTCAGTACTTC. It codes for CASRNGGQRRNIQYF.

This clone was recorded a few times. The genes are TRBV7-2 and TRBJ1-1; TRBD1 might be the D (6 bases). The CDR3 totals 16 residues. Germline-derived CDR1 and CDR2 are SGHTA and FQGNSA. V was cut by 5 bases and J by 7 bases, with 23 bases left in between. CDR3 in amino acids: CASSPGPGRGRDEAFF. The CDR3 DNA reads as TGTGCCAGCAGCCCGGGGCCGGGCAGGGGACGCGATGAAGCTTTCTTT.

This clone was seen more than once but under ten times. The chain combines TRBV30 with TRBJ1-6, with TRBD1 matching 9 bases. CDR3 length: 16 residues. The junction had 9 bases not matched to a gene; V was cut back by 1 base and J by 8 bases. Germline CDR1 and CDR2: GTSNPN and SVGIG (reference sequence). The CDR3 sequence is CAWSAFGTGRDSPLHF. The CDR3 DNA sequence: TGTGCCTGGAGTGCCTTCGGGACAGGGAGGGATTCACCCCTCCACTTT.

The count of this clone is one. This chain links TRBV24-1 with TRBJ2-7; perhaps TRBD2 as D (6 bases). The CDR3 has 17 residues. The V and J ends lost 4 bases and 0 bases respectively, with 18 bases between them. Germline CDR1 and CDR2: KGHDR and SFDVKD. CDR3 in amino acids: CATSDPSGGLNSYEQYF. CDR3 DNA sequence: TGTGCCACCAGTGACCCTAGTGGGGGACTGAACTCCTACGAGCAGTACTTC.

The genes are TRBV11-2 and TRBJ2-5, with 7 bases identical to TRBD2. CDR1 is SGHAT and CDR2 is FQNNGV in the germline V gene. Losses at the gene ends were 5 bases for V and 2 bases for J; bases not matched to a gene: 8. CDR3 size: 15 residues. This CDR3 is CASSKSRGGQETQYF. As DNA, the CDR3 is TGTGCCAGCAGCAAGTCGAGGGGAGGGCAAGAGACCCAGTACTTC.

The gene calls are TRBV2 and TRBJ1-5; no firm D call. The CDR3 totals 13 residues. Trimming left V 6 bases short and J 7 bases short, with 13 bases between. CDR1 is SNHLY and CDR2 is FYNNEI in the germline V gene. CDR3 nucleotides: TGTGCCAGCAGCGGAGGCCTGGGACAGCCCCAGCATTTT. Translation gives CASSGGLGQPQHF.

Note on this clone: This CDR3 is also generated by other DNA sequences in the sample. The chain employs TRBV19 and TRBJ2-3; D is ambiguous. Germline V gene lookup returns CDR1 LNHDA and CDR2 SQIVND (reference sequence). With 3 bases removed from V and 1 base from J, the gap between germline ends came to 5 bases. The CDR3 has 13 residues. This CDR3 is CASSIGGTDTQYF. The CDR3 DNA reads TGTGCCAGTAGTATTGGAGGCACAGATACGCAGTATTTT. The whole variable domain, remainder taken from reference TRBV19 and TRBJ2-3, is DGGITQSPKYLFRKEGQNVTLSCEQNLNHDAMYWYRQDPGQGLRLIYYSQIVNDFQKGDIAEGYSVSREKKESFPLTVTSAQKNPTAFYLCASSIGGTDTQYFGPGTRLTVL.

The V and J genes are TRBV28 and TRBJ2-6; D is perhaps TRBD1 (5 bases). V gave up 5 bases and J gave up 0 bases, with 11 bases separating them. Germline V lookup: CDR1 MDHEN, CDR2 SYDVKM. The CDR3 consists of 16 residues. The CDR3 loop is CASSLRGYSGANVLTF. CDR3 DNA sequence: TGTGCCAGCAGTCTAAGGGGCTACTCTGGGGCCAACGTCCTGACTTTC.

A few counts support this clone. The chain has TRBV6-2 or TRBV6-3 and TRBJ1-3, with a weak D call TRBD1 (5 bases). This CDR3 comprises 15 residues. The V end lost 2 bases, the J end lost 7 bases, and 15 bases lay between the germline ends. Per the germline V gene, CDR1 is MNHEY and CDR2 is SVGEGT. DNA of the CDR3: TGTGCCAGCAGTTACCACCCTCAGGGACGGAACACCATATATTTT. Amino acids: CASSYHPQGRNTIYF.

The chain recombines TRBV6-5 with TRBJ1-1, with D hard to call. This CDR3 spans 15 amino acids. Trimming removed 5 bases at V and 1 base at J, with 14 bases between. CDR1 and CDR2 from the germline V gene are MNHEY and SVGAGI. The CDR3 loop is CASSPPRDRNTEAFF. In nucleotides, the CDR3 is TGTGCCAGCAGTCCCCCCCGGGATAGGAACACTGAAGCTTTCTTT.

The chain combines TRBV6-5 with TRBJ1-5; maybe TRBD1 (6 bases). Germline values: CDR1 MNHEY, CDR2 SVGAGI. With 5 bases removed from V and 7 bases from J, the gap between germline ends came to 12 bases. The CDR3 sequence is 13 residues long. The CDR3 is CASSRQVEQPQHF. The DNA of the CDR3 is TGTGCCAGCAGTCGACAGGTAGAACAGCCCCAGCATTTT.

V and J are TRBV30 and TRBJ1-2; 8 nucleotides line up with TRBD1. The CDR3 spans 14 residues. The V segment lost 4 bases and the J segment 3 bases; nucleotides outside the gene matches: 7. Germline CDR1 reads GTSNPN; CDR2 reads SVGIG (reference sequence). The CDR3 sequence is CAWKSRQGYYGYTF. In DNA, the CDR3 is TGTGCCTGGAAATCCCGACAGGGGTACTATGGCTACACCTTC.

The V gene is TRBV5-6, the J gene TRBJ1-2, with D unclear. The CDR3 has 13 residues. V gave up 4 bases and J gave up 3 bases, with 10 bases separating them. Per the germline V gene, CDR1 is SGHDT and CDR2 is YYEEEE. CDR3 region: CASSPPRYYGYTF. The CDR3 DNA sequence: TGTGCCAGCAGCCCCCCGCGATACTATGGCTACACCTTC.

V gene TRBV30 combines with J gene TRBJ2-2; 8 bases align to TRBD1. The ends lost 8 bases at V and 4 bases at J; junction bases unmatched: 12. CDR1 is GTSNPN and CDR2 is SVGIG in the germline V gene (reference sequence). The CDR3 consists of 15 residues. The CDR3 DNA follows: TGTGCCGGAGGCCAGGGGGCCTGGAGCACCGGGGAGCTGTTTTTT. Its protein is CAGGQGAWSTGELFF.

In the case of this clone: The sample has other DNA sequences that encode this CDR3 too. J is TRBJ1-5 and V is TRBV7-2; D not certain. Deletions cut 1 base from V and 0 bases from J, with 7 bases between. The CDR3 has 15 amino acids. Germline assignment: CDR1 SGHTA and CDR2 FQGNSA. The CDR3 DNA is TGTGCCAGCAGCTTAGAGGGAGTTAGCAATCAGCCCCAGCATTTT. It codes for CASSLEGVSNQPQHF.

The chain links TRBV6-2 or TRBV6-3 to TRBJ1-6; D uncertain. This CDR3 comprises 13 residues. Deletions cut 6 bases from V and 5 bases from J, with 8 bases between. From germline, CDR1 is MNHEY and CDR2 SVGEGT. The CDR3 here is CASSPWDNSPLHF. CDR3 coding DNA: TGTGCCAGCAGCCCGTGGGATAATTCACCCCTCCACTTT.

V and J are TRBV11-2 and TRBJ2-2; D gene ambiguous. The CDR3 sequence is 14 residues long. Germline loops: CDR1 SGHAT, CDR2 FQNNGV. With 3 bases removed from V and 1 base from J, the gap between germline ends came to 6 bases. The CDR3 loop reads CASSFGRNTGELFF. The CDR3 bases are TGTGCCAGCAGCTTTGGTAGGAACACCGGGGAGCTGTTTTTT. Complete variable domain (other parts from reference TRBV11-2 and TRBJ2-2): EAGVAQSPRYKIIEKRQSVAFWCNPISGHATLYWYQQILGQGPKLLIQFQNNGVVDDSQLPKDRFSAERLKGVDSTLKIQPAKLEDSAVYLCASSFGRNTGELFFGEGSRLTVL.